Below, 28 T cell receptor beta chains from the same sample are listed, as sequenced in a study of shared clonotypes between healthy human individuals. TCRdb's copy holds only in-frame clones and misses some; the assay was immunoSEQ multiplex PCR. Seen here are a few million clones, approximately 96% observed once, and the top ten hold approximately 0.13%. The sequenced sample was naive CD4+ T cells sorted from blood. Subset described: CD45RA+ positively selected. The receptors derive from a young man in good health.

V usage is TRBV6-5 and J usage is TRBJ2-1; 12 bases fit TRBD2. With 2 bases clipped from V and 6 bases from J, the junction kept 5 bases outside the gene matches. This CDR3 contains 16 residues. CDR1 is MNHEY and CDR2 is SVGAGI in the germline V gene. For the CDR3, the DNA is TGTGCCAGCAGTTACGCCCTAGCGGGAGGGTTCAATGAGCAGTTCTTC. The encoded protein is CASSYALAGGFNEQFF.

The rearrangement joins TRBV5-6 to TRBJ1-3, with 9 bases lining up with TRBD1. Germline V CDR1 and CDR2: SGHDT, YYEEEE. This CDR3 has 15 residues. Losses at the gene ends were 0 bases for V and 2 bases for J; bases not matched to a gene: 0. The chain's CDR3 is CASSLDRGPGNTIYF. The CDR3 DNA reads TGTGCCAGCAGCTTGGACAGGGGGCCTGGAAACACCATATATTTT.

CDR3 protein: CSVIPSRAHAYEQYF. The CDR3 coding sequence is TGCAGCGTTATCCCCTCCCGAGCGCACGCCTACGAGCAGTACTTC. The chain couples TRBV29-1 to TRBJ2-7; no definite D call. The CDR3 has 15 amino acids. CDR1 and CDR2 (germline): SQVTM, ANQGSEA. The V and J ends lost 5 bases and 2 bases respectively, with 19 bases between them.

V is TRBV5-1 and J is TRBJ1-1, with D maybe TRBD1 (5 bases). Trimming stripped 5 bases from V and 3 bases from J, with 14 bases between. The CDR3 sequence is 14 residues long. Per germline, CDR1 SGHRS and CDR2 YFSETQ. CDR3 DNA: TGCGCCAGCAGTAGACAGCCCGGGGACACTGAAGCTTTCTTT. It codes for CASSRQPGDTEAFF.

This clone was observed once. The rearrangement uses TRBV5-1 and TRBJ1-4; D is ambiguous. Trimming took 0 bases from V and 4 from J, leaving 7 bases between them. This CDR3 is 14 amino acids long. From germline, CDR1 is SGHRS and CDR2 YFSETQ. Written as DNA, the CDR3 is TGCGCCAGCAGCTTGGTGGGATATAATGAAAAACTGTTTTTT. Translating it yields CASSLVGYNEKLFF.

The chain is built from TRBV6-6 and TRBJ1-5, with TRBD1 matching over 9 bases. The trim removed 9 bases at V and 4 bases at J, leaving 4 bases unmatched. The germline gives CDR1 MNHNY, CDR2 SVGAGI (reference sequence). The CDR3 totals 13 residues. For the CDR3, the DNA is TGTGCCAGTGGGACAGGGAGGAATCAGCCCCAGCATTTT. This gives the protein CASGTGRNQPQHF.

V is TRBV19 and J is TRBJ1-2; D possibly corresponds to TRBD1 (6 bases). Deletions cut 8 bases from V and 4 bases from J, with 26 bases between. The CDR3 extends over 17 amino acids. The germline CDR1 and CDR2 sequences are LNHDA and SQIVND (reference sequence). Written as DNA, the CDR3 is TGTGCCAGTGCTCGGGCGGGGGGCGCCGGGTCTGGCTATGGCTACACCTTC. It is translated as CASARAGGAGSGYGYTF.

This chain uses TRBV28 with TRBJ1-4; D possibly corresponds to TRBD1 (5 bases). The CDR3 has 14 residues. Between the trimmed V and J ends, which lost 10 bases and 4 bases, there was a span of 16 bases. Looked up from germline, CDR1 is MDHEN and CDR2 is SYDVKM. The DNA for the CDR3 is TGTGCCACATTACACGGGACGGTTAATGAAAAACTGTTTTTT. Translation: CATLHGTVNEKLFF.

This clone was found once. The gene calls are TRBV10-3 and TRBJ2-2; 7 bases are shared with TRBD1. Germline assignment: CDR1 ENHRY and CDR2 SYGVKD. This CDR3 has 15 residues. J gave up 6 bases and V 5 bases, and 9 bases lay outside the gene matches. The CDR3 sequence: CAISKNRGSAGELFF. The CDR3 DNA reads TGTGCCATCAGTAAGAACAGGGGAAGCGCCGGGGAGCTGTTTTTT.

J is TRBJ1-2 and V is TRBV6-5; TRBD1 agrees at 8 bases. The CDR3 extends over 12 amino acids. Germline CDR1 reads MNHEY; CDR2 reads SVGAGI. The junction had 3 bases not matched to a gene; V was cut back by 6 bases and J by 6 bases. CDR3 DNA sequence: TGTGCCAGCAGACAGGGGGGGCATGGCTACACCTTC. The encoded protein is CASRQGGHGYTF.

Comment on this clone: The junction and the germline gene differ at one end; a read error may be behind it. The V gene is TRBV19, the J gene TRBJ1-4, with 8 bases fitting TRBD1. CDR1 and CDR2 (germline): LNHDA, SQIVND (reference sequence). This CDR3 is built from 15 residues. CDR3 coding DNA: TGTGCCAGTACCTCGGCAGGACAGGGTAATCAAAAACTGTTTTTT. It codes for CASTSAGQGNQKLFF.

The CDR3 DNA reads as TGCAGCGTCGAGGGGGACGCTCTCCAGCAGTACTTC. This codes for CSVEGDALQQYF. The chain uses TRBV29-1 and TRBJ2-7, with TRBD1 as a possible D gene (6 bases). CDR1 is SQVTM, CDR2 ANQGSEA, per germline. V dropped 6 bases and J dropped 8 bases, with 17 bases sitting between them. This CDR3 region has 12 residues.

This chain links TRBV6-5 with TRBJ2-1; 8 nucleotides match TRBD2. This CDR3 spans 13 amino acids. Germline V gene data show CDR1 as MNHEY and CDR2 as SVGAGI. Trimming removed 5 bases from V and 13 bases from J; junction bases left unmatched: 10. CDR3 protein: CASSPREGDSQFF. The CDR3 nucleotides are TGTGCCAGCAGTCCTCGGGAGGGAGATAGTCAGTTCTTC.

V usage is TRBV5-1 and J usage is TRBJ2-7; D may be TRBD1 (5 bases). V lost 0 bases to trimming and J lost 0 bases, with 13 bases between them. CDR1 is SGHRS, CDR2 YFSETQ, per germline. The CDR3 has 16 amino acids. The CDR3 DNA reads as TGCGCCAGCAGCTTGGACAGGCGCTCAAGCTCCTACGAGCAGTACTTC. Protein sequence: CASSLDRRSSSYEQYF.

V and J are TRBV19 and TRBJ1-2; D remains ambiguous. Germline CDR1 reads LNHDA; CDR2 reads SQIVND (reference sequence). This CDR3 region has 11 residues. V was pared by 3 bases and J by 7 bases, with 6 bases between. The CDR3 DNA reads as TGTGCCAGTAGTATGCACATTGGCTACACCTTC. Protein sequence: CASSMHIGYTF.

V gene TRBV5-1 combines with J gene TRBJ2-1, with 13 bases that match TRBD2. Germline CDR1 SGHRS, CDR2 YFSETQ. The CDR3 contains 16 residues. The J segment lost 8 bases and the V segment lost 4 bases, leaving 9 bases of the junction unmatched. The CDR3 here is CASSPGGTSGADEQFF. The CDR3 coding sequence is TGCGCCAGCAGCCCGGGAGGGACTAGCGGGGCGGATGAGCAGTTCTTC.

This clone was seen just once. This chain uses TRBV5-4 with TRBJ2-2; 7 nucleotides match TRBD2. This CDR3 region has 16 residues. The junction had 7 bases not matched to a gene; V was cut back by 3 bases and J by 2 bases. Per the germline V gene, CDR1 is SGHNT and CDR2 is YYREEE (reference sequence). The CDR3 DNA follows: TGTGCCAGCAGCTCGAGACTAGCTTATAACACCGGGGAGCTGTTTTTT. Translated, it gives CASSSRLAYNTGELFF.

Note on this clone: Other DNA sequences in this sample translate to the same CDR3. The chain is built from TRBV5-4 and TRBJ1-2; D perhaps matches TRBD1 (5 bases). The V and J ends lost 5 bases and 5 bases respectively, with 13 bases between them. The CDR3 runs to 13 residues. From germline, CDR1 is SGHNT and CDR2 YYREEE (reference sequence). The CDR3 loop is CASSTDSSYGYTF. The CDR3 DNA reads TGTGCCAGCAGTACCGACAGCTCTTATGGCTACACCTTC.

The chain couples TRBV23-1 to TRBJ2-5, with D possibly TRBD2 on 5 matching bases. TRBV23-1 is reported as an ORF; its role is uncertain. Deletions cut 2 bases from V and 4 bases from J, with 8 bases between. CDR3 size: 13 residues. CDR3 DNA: TGCGCCAGCAGTCAAGACTATCGAGAGACCCAGTACTTC. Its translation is CASSQDYRETQYF.

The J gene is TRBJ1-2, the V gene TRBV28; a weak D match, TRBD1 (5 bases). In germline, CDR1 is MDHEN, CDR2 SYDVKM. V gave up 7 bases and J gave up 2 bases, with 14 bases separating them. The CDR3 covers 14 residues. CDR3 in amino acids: CASNPWGENYGYTF. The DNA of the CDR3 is TGTGCCAGCAACCCCTGGGGGGAAAACTATGGCTACACCTTC.

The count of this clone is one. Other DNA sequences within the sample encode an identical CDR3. The CDR3 coding sequence is TGCGCCAGCAGCCCCGGGACTAGCGGAAACACCGGGGAGCTGTTTTTT. Translation gives CASSPGTSGNTGELFF. The V gene is TRBV5-1, the J gene TRBJ2-2; 11 bases are a match to TRBD2. From germline, CDR1 is SGHRS and CDR2 YFSETQ. The length of the CDR3 is 16 residues. The V segment lost 4 bases and the J segment 2 bases; nucleotides outside the gene matches: 4. Full variable domain (outside the CDR3, taken from reference TRBV5-1 and TRBJ2-2): KAGVTQTPRYLIKTRGQQVTLSCSPISGHRSVSWYQQTPGQGLQFLFEYFSETQRNKGNFPGRFSGRQFSNSRSEMNVSTLELGDSALYLCASSPGTSGNTGELFFGEGSRLTVL.

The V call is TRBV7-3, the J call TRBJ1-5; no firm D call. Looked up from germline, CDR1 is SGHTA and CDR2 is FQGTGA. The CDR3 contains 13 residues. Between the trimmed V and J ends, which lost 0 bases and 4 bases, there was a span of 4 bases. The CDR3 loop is CASSLTVNQPQHF. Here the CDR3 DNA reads TGTGCCAGCAGCTTAACGGTAAATCAGCCCCAGCATTTT.

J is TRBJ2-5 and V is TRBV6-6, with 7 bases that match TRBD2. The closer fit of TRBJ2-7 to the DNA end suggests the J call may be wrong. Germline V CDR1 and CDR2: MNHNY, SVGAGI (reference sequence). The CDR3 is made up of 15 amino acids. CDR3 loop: CASSSPSGGDYEQYF. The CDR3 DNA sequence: TGTGCCAGCAGTTCCCCCTCGGGAGGAGACTACGAGCAGTACTTC.

The CDR3 DNA follows: TGTGCCAGCAGTTTATGGGGAGGAGACACTGAAGCTTTCTTT. This sequence encodes CASSLWGGDTEAFF. The chain employs TRBV28 and TRBJ1-1, with unresolved D. Germline values: CDR1 MDHEN, CDR2 SYDVKM. This CDR3 spans 14 amino acids. Between the trimmed V and J ends, which lost 0 bases and 3 bases, there was a span of 8 bases.

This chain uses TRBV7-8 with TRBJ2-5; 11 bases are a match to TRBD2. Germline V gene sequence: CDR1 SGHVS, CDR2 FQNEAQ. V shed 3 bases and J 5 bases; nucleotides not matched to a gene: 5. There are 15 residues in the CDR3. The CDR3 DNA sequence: TGTGCCAGCAGCTTTAGCGGGAGGGCCGATGAGACCCAGTACTTC. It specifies CASSFSGRADETQYF.

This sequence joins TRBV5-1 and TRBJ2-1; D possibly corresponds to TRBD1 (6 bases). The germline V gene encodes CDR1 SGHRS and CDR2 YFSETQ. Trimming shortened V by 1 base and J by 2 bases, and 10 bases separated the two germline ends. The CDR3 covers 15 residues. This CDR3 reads CASSLTGNTYNEQFF. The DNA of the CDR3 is TGCGCCAGCAGCTTGACAGGGAACACCTACAATGAGCAGTTCTTC.

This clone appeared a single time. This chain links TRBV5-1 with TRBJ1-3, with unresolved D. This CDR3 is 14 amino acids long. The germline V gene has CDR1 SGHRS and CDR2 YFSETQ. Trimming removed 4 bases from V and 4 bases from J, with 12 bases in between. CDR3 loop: CASSPDVSGNTIYF. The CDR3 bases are TGCGCCAGCAGCCCAGACGTCTCGGGAAACACCATATATTTT.

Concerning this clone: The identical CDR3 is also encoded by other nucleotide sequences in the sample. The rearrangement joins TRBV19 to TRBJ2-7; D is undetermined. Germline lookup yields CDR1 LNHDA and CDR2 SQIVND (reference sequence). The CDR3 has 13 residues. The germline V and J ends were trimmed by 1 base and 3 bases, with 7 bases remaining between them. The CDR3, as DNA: TGTGCCAGTAGTATAGTTCCAGGCTACGAGCAGTACTTC. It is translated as CASSIVPGYEQYF.